This TCR beta chain was sequenced in a study of CD8+ T cells in alopecia areata. Regarding treatment: oral pan-JAK inhibitor, 5-10 mg twice daily. Study-wide findings and caveats: Normal-skin resident alphabeta T cells also appear among scalp sample sequences. Just one nonresponder means the tie between baseline CD8+ expansion and response stays uncertain.

This CDR3 is 15 amino acids long. Germline lookup yields CDR1 SGHTA and CDR2 FQGNSA. V gave up 5 bases and J gave up 5 bases, with 17 bases separating them. Reverse transcription of extracted RNA yielded cDNA, which provided the sequencing template. The protocol was immunoSEQ multiplex PCR, while the TCRdb copy is restricted to in-frame clones and leaves out a portion. The table has approximately 200,000 clones, 60% seen once; the top ten hold 0.69%. As to this clone: The antigen remains undetermined.

The sequence was obtained from a human donor with alopecia areata. Sequences were derived from CD4+ T cells sorted from blood, sampled at week 4, from a patient treated with tofacitinib. V and J are TRBV7-2 and TRBJ2-3; D might be TRBD2 (5 bases). The CDR3 loop is CASSIRGRGEDTQYF. CDR3 nucleotides: TGTGCCAGCAGCATCCGAGGGCGCGGTGAAGATACGCAGTATTTT. The entire variable domain, with the rest obtained from reference TRBV7-2 and TRBJ2-3, is as follows: GAGVSQSPSNKVTEKGKDVELRCDPISGHTALYWYRQSLGQGLEFLIYFQGNSAPDKSGLPSDRFSAERTGGSVSTLTIQRTQQEDSAVYLCASSIRGRGEDTQYFGPGTRLTVL.